These 26 T cell receptor beta chains came from one sample sequenced in a study of radiotherapy plus CTLA-4 blockade in lung cancer. The protocol was immunoSEQ multiplex PCR, while the TCRdb copy is restricted to in-frame clones and leaves out a portion. This table holds roughly 62,000 clones, around three quarters found once. The specimen was peripheral blood, collected from a patient treated with radiotherapy plus ipilimumab. These receptors were obtained from a human donor with non-small cell lung cancer who had a complete response to radiotherapy plus ipilimumab.

The V gene is TRBV30, the J gene TRBJ1-3; D gene ambiguous. V was clipped by 5 bases and J by 0 bases, with 11 bases between them. Germline lookup yields CDR1 GTSNPN and CDR2 SVGIG (reference sequence). The CDR3 loop spans 14 amino acids. As DNA, the CDR3 is TGTGCCTGGGGTCAGTCATCCTCTGGAAACACCATATATTTT. Protein sequence: CAWGQSSSGNTIYF.

The chain carries TRBV30 and TRBJ2-2; 7 bases match TRBD2. V dropped 0 bases and J dropped 6; count of bases not matched to a gene: 19. The CDR3 contains 19 residues. Looked up from germline, CDR1 is GTSNPN and CDR2 is SVGIG (reference sequence). CDR3 sequence: CAWSVSPTRLASYSGELFF. The DNA for the CDR3 is TGTGCCTGGAGTGTATCCCCGACAAGACTAGCCAGTTATTCCGGGGAGCTGTTTTTT.

This sequence joins TRBV18 and TRBJ2-3; D is unclear. There are 11 residues in the CDR3. Trimming pared 6 bases from V and 2 bases from J, leaving 3 bases between. Germline loops: CDR1 KGHSH, CDR2 LQKENI. CDR3 nucleotide sequence: TGTGCCAGCTCGCCCACAGATACGCAGTATTTT. Its translation: CASSPTDTQYF.

CDR3 sequence: CASSFAGLYDGYTF. As DNA, the CDR3 is TGTGCCAGCAGTTTTGCAGGGCTATACGATGGCTACACCTTC. The chain employs TRBV27 and TRBJ1-2, with D possibly TRBD1 on 5 matching bases. V gave up 3 bases and J gave up 6 bases, with 14 bases separating them. Germline V lookup: CDR1 MNHEY, CDR2 SMNVEV (reference sequence). The CDR3 is 14 residues long.

By frequency in the sample, this clone is medium-sized. This rearrangement joins TRBV19 to TRBJ2-7; D ambiguous. CDR1 and CDR2 (germline): LNHDA, SQIVND (reference sequence). Trimming took off 0 bases at V and 0 bases at J, with 6 bases between the two ends. The length of the CDR3 is 14 residues. CDR3 DNA sequence: TGTGCCAGTAGTATAGATCTGGCCTCCTACGAGCAGTACGTC. Its translation is CASSIDLASYEQYV.

The rearrangement joins TRBV5-1 to TRBJ2-1; D tentatively fits TRBD1 or TRBD2 (5 bases each). The CDR3 totals 16 residues. Per germline, CDR1 SGHRS and CDR2 YFSETQ. The V and J ends lost 3 bases and 0 bases respectively, with 13 bases between them. CDR3 sequence: CASSSGPGTSYNEQFF. The CDR3 DNA reads as TGCGCCAGCAGCTCCGGCCCGGGGACCTCCTACAATGAGCAGTTCTTC.

This clone has just a few counts. The CDR3 DNA sequence: TGTGCCAGTAGGGGCGGGGGAACCTACAATGAGCAGTTCTTC. Translated, it gives CASRGGGTYNEQFF. This sequence joins TRBV19 and TRBJ2-1, with 7 nucleotides matching TRBD2. CDR1 LNHDA and CDR2 SQIVND come from the germline V gene (reference sequence). CDR3 length: 14 amino acids. V was pared by 6 bases and J by 2 bases, with 4 bases of the junction left unmatched.

This chain joins TRBV5-4 and TRBJ2-3; 8 bases map to TRBD1. The CDR3 has 15 residues. With 3 bases clipped from V and 5 bases from J, the junction kept 8 bases outside the gene matches. Germline CDR1 SGHNT, CDR2 YYREEE (reference sequence). The CDR3 sequence: CASSSRGRERDTQYF. The CDR3 DNA is TGTGCCAGCAGCTCCAGGGGGCGCGAGAGAGATACGCAGTATTTT.

The genes are TRBV6-5 and TRBJ2-7, with TRBD1 identical over 7 bases. This CDR3 has 14 amino acids. Germline assignment: CDR1 MNHEY and CDR2 SVGAGI. V shed 4 bases and J 1 base; nucleotides not matched to a gene: 4. Here the CDR3 DNA reads TGTGCCAGCAGTTTCTCCAGGGGGTCCTACGAGCAGTACTTC. It yields the protein CASSFSRGSYEQYF.

This chain links TRBV2 with TRBJ1-1; D unclear. The germline CDR1 and CDR2 sequences are SNHLY and FYNNEI. Trimming cost V 5 bases and J 2 bases, with 6 bases left between them. The CDR3 consists of 12 residues. The CDR3 sequence: CASSFDNTEAFF. CDR3 coding DNA: TGTGCCAGCAGTTTCGACAACACTGAAGCTTTCTTT.

CDR3 sequence: CASSLGGRGGELFF. CDR3 in DNA: TGTGCCAGCAGCTTAGGGGGGAGAGGCGGGGAGCTGTTTTTT. The chain combines TRBV13 with TRBJ2-2, with TRBD2 as a possible D gene (5 bases). Germline V CDR1 and CDR2: PRHDT, FYEKMQ (reference sequence). This CDR3 has 14 amino acids. With 0 bases removed from V and 7 bases from J, the gap between germline ends came to 9 bases.

The rearrangement joins TRBV2 to TRBJ2-5, with 14 nucleotides matching TRBD2. Per the germline V gene, CDR1 is SNHLY and CDR2 is FYNNEI. The CDR3 extends over 13 amino acids. The DNA of the CDR3 is TGTGCTGGACTAGCGGGGGGCCAAGAGACCCAGTACTTC. Translated: CAGLAGGQETQYF.

The chain joins TRBV6-6 to TRBJ1-2; the match to TRBD1 covers 7 bases. The CDR3 extends over 15 amino acids. Germline V gives CDR1 MNHNY, CDR2 SVGAGI (reference sequence). J lost 0 bases, V lost 5 bases, and 6 bases had no gene match. The CDR3 nucleotides read TGTGCCAGCAGTCCCCGGGACAGCTCTAACTATGGCTACACCTTC. The encoded protein is CASSPRDSSNYGYTF.

This chain uses TRBV10-2 with TRBJ1-5; 9 nucleotides match TRBD1. Germline V gene sequence: CDR1 WSHSY, CDR2 SAAADI. J lost 1 base, V lost 8 bases, and 9 bases had no gene match. The CDR3 covers 16 residues. The DNA for the CDR3 is TGCGCCAGCTCAGAATCCGGGACAGGGAGCAATCAGCCCCAGCATTTT. It codes for CASSESGTGSNQPQHF.

The chain carries TRBV27 and TRBJ2-2, with no clear D. Trimming removed 4 bases at V and 1 base at J, with 7 bases between. Germline lookup yields CDR1 MNHEY and CDR2 SMNVEV (reference sequence). This CDR3 contains 14 residues. As DNA, the CDR3 is TGTGCCAGCAGTTCTTACAGGAACACCGGGGAGCTGTTTTTT. This translates into CASSSYRNTGELFF.

In DNA, the CDR3 is TGCGCCAGCAGCCCTTCTGGGACAGGGGACACTGAAGCTTTCTTT. This sequence encodes CASSPSGTGDTEAFF. The chain combines TRBV5-1 with TRBJ1-1; TRBD1 aligns across 10 bases. The CDR3 is made up of 15 amino acids. CDR1 and CDR2 from the germline V gene are SGHRS and YFSETQ. Trimming cost V 4 bases and J 3 bases; bases outside gene matches: 6.

Points on this clone: At one of its ends the junction is not consistent with the germline gene, which may arise from a read error. The chain joins TRBV7-7 to TRBJ2-2; 7 nucleotides agree with TRBD2. CDR1 SSHAT and CDR2 FNYEAQ come from the germline V gene (reference sequence). There are 15 residues in the CDR3. DNA for the CDR3: TGTGCTAGCAGCTTTGGGGGAGGGCCTGCCGGGGAGCTGTTTTTT. The encoded protein is CASSFGGGPAGELFF.

The rearrangement uses TRBV30 and TRBJ1-6; the D is unclear. This CDR3 region has 17 residues. Trimming shortened V by 0 bases and J by 0 bases, and 12 bases separated the two germline ends. Germline V CDR1 and CDR2: GTSNPN, SVGIG (reference sequence). The CDR3 reads CAWSVGGYSSYNSPLHF. The CDR3 nucleotides are TGTGCCTGGAGTGTAGGAGGATACAGCTCCTATAATTCACCCCTCCACTTT.

This clone has more than one count but fewer than ten. J is TRBJ1-1 and V is TRBV4-1; no clear D. CDR1 and CDR2 from the germline V gene are MGHRA and YSYEKL. This CDR3 contains 15 residues. The ends were cut back, 3 bases at V and 2 bases at J, with 13 bases in the middle. CDR3 sequence reads: CASSQSNTVNTEAFF. Here the CDR3 DNA reads TGCGCCAGCAGCCAGAGTAATACAGTAAACACTGAAGCTTTCTTT.

The chain uses TRBV10-1 and TRBJ1-2; the D is unclear. The germline gives CDR1 WNHNN, CDR2 SYGVQD (reference sequence). Trimming shortened V by 3 bases and J by 3 bases, and 14 bases separated the two germline ends. The CDR3 totals 15 residues. Here the CDR3 reads CASSDSRRPYYGYTF. For the CDR3, the DNA is TGCGCCAGCAGTGATTCCCGGCGGCCTTACTATGGCTACACCTTC.

This rearrangement joins TRBV27 to TRBJ1-5; TRBD1 aligns across 12 bases. V shed 5 bases and J 7 bases; nucleotides not matched to a gene: 6. Germline V gene lookup returns CDR1 MNHEY and CDR2 SMNVEV (reference sequence). CDR3 length: 15 amino acids. In DNA, the CDR3 is TGTGCCAGCAGTCCCGGGGACAGGGGGCAACAGCCCCAGCATTTT. Protein product: CASSPGDRGQQPQHF.

The chain recombines TRBV6-5 with TRBJ1-5; TRBD1 agrees at 7 bases. In germline, CDR1 is MNHEY, CDR2 SVGAGI. CDR3 size: 16 residues. J gave up 7 bases and V 0 bases, and 9 bases lay outside the gene matches. The CDR3 loop is CASSYSRTGGSQPQHF. For the CDR3, the DNA is TGTGCCAGCAGTTACTCAAGGACAGGTGGGAGCCAGCCCCAGCATTTT.

The sample holds one count of this clone. The chain uses TRBV6-1 and TRBJ1-2; 7 nucleotides match TRBD1. In germline, CDR1 is MNHNS, CDR2 SASEGT. CDR3 length: 13 residues. V was clipped by 6 bases and J by 5 bases; unmatched bases: 6. CDR3 residues: CASRGQLKYGYTF. The CDR3 DNA reads as TGTGCCAGCAGGGGACAGCTTAAGTATGGCTACACCTTC.

This clone was recorded only once. This chain joins TRBV6-1 and TRBJ1-3; D may be TRBD1 (5 bases). The CDR3 sequence is 15 residues long. V was clipped by 5 bases and J by 0 bases, with 11 bases between them. Germline loops: CDR1 MNHNS, CDR2 SASEGT. The CDR3 protein is CASSLGAFSGNTIYF. The CDR3 coding sequence is TGTGCCAGCAGTCTCGGGGCCTTCTCTGGAAACACCATATATTTT.

This rearrangement joins TRBV30 to TRBJ1-2; no clear D. CDR1 GTSNPN and CDR2 SVGIG come from the germline V gene (reference sequence). V was pared by 1 base and J by 3 bases, with 9 bases between. The CDR3 consists of 13 residues. CDR3 nucleotide sequence: TGTGCCTGGAGTGGGGGTCTGTACTATGGCTACACCTTC. Its protein is CAWSGGLYYGYTF.

The chain couples TRBV29-1 to TRBJ1-1; the D is unclear. Deletions cut 8 bases from V and 0 bases from J, with 7 bases between. This CDR3 comprises 11 residues. CDR1 is SQVTM, CDR2 ANQGSEA, per germline. As DNA, the CDR3 is TGCAGCTCCCTGTTGAACACTGAAGCTTTCTTT. Protein product: CSSLLNTEAFF. The full variable domain, its missing parts supplied by reference TRBV29-1 and TRBJ1-1, is SAVISQKPSRDICQRGTSLTIQCQVDSQVTMMFWYRQQPGQSLTLIATANQGSEATYESGFVIDKFPISRPNLTFSTLTVSNMSPEDSSIYLCSSLLNTEAFFGQGTRLTVV.